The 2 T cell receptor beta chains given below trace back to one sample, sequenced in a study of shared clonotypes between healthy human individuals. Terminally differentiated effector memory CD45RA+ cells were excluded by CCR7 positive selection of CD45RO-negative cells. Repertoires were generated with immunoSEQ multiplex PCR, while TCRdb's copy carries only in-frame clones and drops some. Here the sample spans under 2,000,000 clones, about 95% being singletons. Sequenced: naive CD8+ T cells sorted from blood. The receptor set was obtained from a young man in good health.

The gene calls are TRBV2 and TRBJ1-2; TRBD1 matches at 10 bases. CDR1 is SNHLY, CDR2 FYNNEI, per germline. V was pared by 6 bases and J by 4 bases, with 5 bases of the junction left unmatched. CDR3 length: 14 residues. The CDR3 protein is CASRSGQGPYGYTF. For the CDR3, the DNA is TGTGCCAGCAGATCGGGACAGGGGCCCTATGGCTACACCTTC.

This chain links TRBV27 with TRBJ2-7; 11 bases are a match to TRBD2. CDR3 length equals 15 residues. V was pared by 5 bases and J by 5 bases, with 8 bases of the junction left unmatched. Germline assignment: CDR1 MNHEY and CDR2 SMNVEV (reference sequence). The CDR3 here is CASSIAGGPLHEQYF. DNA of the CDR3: TGTGCCAGCAGTATAGCGGGAGGGCCCCTCCACGAGCAGTACTTC.